This T cell receptor (beta chain) was observed in a study of T cells in Graves' hyperthyroidism and ophthalmopathy. Broader study findings: In validation, the model predicted ophthalmopathy. These predictions came a median 6.5 months before onset.

With a duration under 2 months, the hyperthyroidism was newly diagnosed in patients aged 18 to 65. Those patients with uncontrolled infection, other autoimmune disease, pregnancy or lactation were excluded. PBMCs were collected from a 10 ml volume of fresh peripheral blood. The CDR3 runs 17 residues. J lost 5 bases, V lost 1 base, and 10 bases had no gene match. Germline assignment: CDR1 LGHNA and CDR2 YNFKEQ. In regard to this clonotype: The antigen is not known.

Amplified TCR beta CDR3 regions derived from RNA transcripts. The TCR CDR3 first-round RT-PCR relied on the HTBI primer set. TCRdb re-called the multiplex PCR reads with MiXCR, one entry per CDR3 protein. The sample holds about 420,000 distinct CDR3 sequences; 15% to 18% are singletons and the top ten take roughly 13%. The sample consisted of blood. This chain joins TRBV4-2 and TRBJ2-7; 11 bases are shared with TRBD2. This TCR was sampled from a woman aged 18-29 years with Graves' hyperthyroidism. CDR3 region: CASSQASGLAGSHEQYF. The DNA for the CDR3 is TGTGCCAGCAGCCAAGCATCAGGACTAGCGGGTTCCCACGAGCAGTACTTC.